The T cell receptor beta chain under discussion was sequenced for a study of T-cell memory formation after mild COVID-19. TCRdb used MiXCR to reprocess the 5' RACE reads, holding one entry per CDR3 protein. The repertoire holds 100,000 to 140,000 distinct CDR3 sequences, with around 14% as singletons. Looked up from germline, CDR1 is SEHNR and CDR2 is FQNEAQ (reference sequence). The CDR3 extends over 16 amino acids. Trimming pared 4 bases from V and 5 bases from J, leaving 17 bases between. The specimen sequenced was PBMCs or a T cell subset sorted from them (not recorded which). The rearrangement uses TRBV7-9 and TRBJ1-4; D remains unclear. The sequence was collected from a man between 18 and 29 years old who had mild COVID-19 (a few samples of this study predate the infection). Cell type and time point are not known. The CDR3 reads CASSYTPDGRNEKLFF. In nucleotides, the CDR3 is TGTGCCAGCAGCTACACACCGGACGGACGAAATGAAAAACTGTTTTTT.